This TCR beta chain originates from a study of PD-L1 blockade in urothelial cancer. The overall study: Patients commenced atezolizumab around 2014, and it was given at 1,200 mg intravenously every 3 weeks. Patients had undergone 0 to 3 prior chemotherapy regimens. Analyses were performed on blood at 3 weeks after treatment start (the second dose) and at 6 weeks.

This CDR3 spans 14 amino acids. V was clipped by 7 bases and J by 7 bases; unmatched bases: 6. Germline CDR1 reads SGHAT; CDR2 reads FQNNGV. Added to each PCR by spiking were synthetic TCR analog templates. Sequencing used immunoSEQ multiplex PCR; TCRdb keeps in-frame clones, though not all of them. The sample gives more than 45,000 clones, about 80% of which show up once; approximately 3.3% is in the top ten. The sequencing used PBMCs, collected around atezolizumab (anti-PD-L1) treatment. This clonotype was obtained from a man aged 70 or older with urothelial cancer. V usage is TRBV11-2 and J usage is TRBJ2-2, with TRBD1 identical over 10 bases. CDR3 DNA: TGTGCCAGCAACGACAGGGGGCCCGGCGGGGAGCTGTTTTTT. It codes for CASNDRGPGGELFF.